This entry features one T cell receptor beta chain sequence. Via MiXCR, TCRdb re-called the RT-PCR reads, giving one row per CDR3 protein. The table records 190,000 or so distinct CDR3 sequences, more than 35% of them present only once. This record belongs to a study of patients and donors after allogeneic stem cell transplantation. Germline CDR1 is KGHDR and CDR2 is SFDVKD. The germline V and J ends were trimmed by 3 bases and 3 bases, with 13 bases remaining between them. The CDR3 runs to 15 residues. This TCR came from a human donor who was either an allogeneic HSCT recipient or a stem cell or donor lymphocyte infusion donor (not recorded which). It is not recorded whose cells these are; they may come from a transplant donor. Sample: blood, either unsorted or a sorted T cell fraction (not recorded which). The V and J genes are TRBV24-1 and TRBJ1-2; D unclear. As DNA, the CDR3 is TGTGCCACCAGTGATCCGGGAGGAAGCGACTATGGCTACACCTTC. Encoded protein: CATSDPGGSDYGYTF.